This passage covers 11 T cell receptor beta chains from one sample sequenced in a study of shared clonotypes between healthy human individuals. Measured with immunoSEQ multiplex PCR; TCRdb has only the in-frame clones, and not every one. The sample contains 450,000 to 500,000 clones, about 80% of which appear only once. What was sequenced was PBMCs. These receptors all stem from a woman aged 40 to 50 in good health. Some clones in this sample may be carry-over from other donors' samples.

This clone was observed a handful of times. The rearrangement joins TRBV28 to TRBJ1-4, with 8 bases identical to TRBD1. V lost 6 bases to trimming and J lost 7 bases; unmatched junction nucleotides: 10. CDR3 size: 15 residues. Per germline, CDR1 MDHEN and CDR2 SYDVKM. CDR3: CASRPPTGGSEKLFF. In nucleotides, the CDR3 is TGTGCCAGCAGACCCCCTACAGGGGGAAGTGAAAAACTGTTTTTT.

The chain employs TRBV6-5 and TRBJ1-2; maybe TRBD1 (5 bases). The germline V and J ends were trimmed by 2 bases and 4 bases, with 14 bases remaining between them. This CDR3 has 15 amino acids. Germline-derived CDR1 and CDR2 are MNHEY and SVGAGI. The DNA for the CDR3 is TGTGCCAGCAGTTACGTAGGGGCAGGGCGCTATGGCTACACCTTC. Amino acids: CASSYVGAGRYGYTF.

With respect to this clone: One end of the junction is discordant with germline, which a read error may explain. At the DNA level, this CDR3 is encoded by other sequences in the same sample as well. For the CDR3, the DNA is TGTGCCAGCAGTTTAGCGGGCAACACCGGGGAGCTGTTTTTT. Amino acids: CASSLAGNTGELFF. The V call is TRBV7-8, the J call TRBJ2-2; 7 positions agree with TRBD2. The CDR3 is 14 amino acids. The germline gives CDR1 SGHVS, CDR2 FQNEAQ.

CDR3 bases: TGTGCCAGCAGCTTAGTAGCGGGAGTGAATGAGCAGTTCTTC. This translates into CASSLVAGVNEQFF. The chain employs TRBV7-2 and TRBJ2-1, with 9 bases lining up with TRBD2. From germline, CDR1 is SGHTA and CDR2 FQGNSA. The CDR3 contains 14 residues. V shed 1 base and J 7 bases; nucleotides not matched to a gene: 2.

The chain recombines TRBV21-1 with TRBJ1-1. TRBV21-1 is assigned pseudogene status. The CDR3 consists of 15 residues. CDR3 coding DNA: TGTGCCAGCAGCAAAGGAGGCCTATTGAACACTGAAGCTTTCTTT. This translates into CASSKGGLLNTEAFF.

This chain joins TRBV2 and TRBJ2-3, with a possible D match to TRBD1 (6 bases). Germline-derived CDR1 and CDR2 are SNHLY and FYNNEI. The CDR3 is 14 amino acids. Trimming stripped 5 bases from V and 2 bases from J, with 11 bases between. The CDR3 nucleotides are TGTGCCAGCAGTATGGACAGATACACAGATACGCAGTATTTT. Protein product: CASSMDRYTDTQYF.

This chain links TRBV4-2 with TRBJ2-1, with D unclear. Germline assignment: CDR1 LGHNA and CDR2 YNFKEQ. Trimming removed 3 bases from V and 7 bases from J, with 10 bases in between. The CDR3 sequence is 13 residues long. As DNA, the CDR3 is TGTGCCAGCAGCCATCGCCAGCTTAATGAGCAGTTCTTC. As protein: CASSHRQLNEQFF.

The gene calls are TRBV5-4 and TRBJ2-7; 11 bases agree with TRBD2. Germline-derived CDR1 and CDR2 are SGHNT and YYREEE (reference sequence). V lost 3 bases and J lost 5; bases outside the gene matches: 10. There are 16 residues in the CDR3. CDR3 protein: CASSSGLAGVVDEQYF. CDR3 sequence (DNA): TGTGCCAGCAGCTCTGGACTAGCGGGTGTGGTTGACGAGCAGTACTTC.

The genes are TRBV28 and TRBJ2-5; possible D gene TRBD2, 7 bases. Per the germline V gene, CDR1 is MDHEN and CDR2 is SYDVKM. This CDR3 is built from 14 residues. V was pared by 2 bases and J by 4 bases, with 11 bases between. CDR3: CASSLRGGSETQYF. CDR3 bases: TGTGCCAGCAGTTTAAGGGGGGGGTCAGAGACCCAGTACTTC.

CDR3 DNA sequence: TGCGCCAGCAGTACAGGCACCGGGGAGCTGTTTTTT. Encoded protein: CASSTGTGELFF. The chain has TRBV5-1 and TRBJ2-2; tentative D call: TRBD1 (5 bases). This CDR3 region has 12 residues. V was trimmed by 5 bases and J by 4 bases, leaving 6 bases between them. Germline V CDR1 and CDR2: SGHRS, YFSETQ.

This chain connects TRBV7-5 to TRBJ1-2; the table's D call TRBD1 went unverified against the DNA. TRBV7-5 constitutes a pseudogene. The CDR3 has 18 residues. In nucleotides, the CDR3 is TGTGCCAGAAGCCCTAAAACTATCGGGACAGATCCTAACTATGGCTACACCTTC. Amino acid sequence: CARSPKTIGTDPNYGYTF.